This section outlines one T cell receptor (beta chain) sequence together with its context. This CDR3 comprises 16 residues. CDR1 MRHNA and CDR2 SNTAGT come from the germline V gene. V lost 2 bases, J lost 1 base, and 2 bases stayed unmatched. This entry belongs to a study of T cell responses to AZD1222 COVID-19 vaccine. The table came from immunoSEQ multiplex PCR; TCRdb's copy has only in-frame clones and leaves some out. The data show about 110,000 clones, roughly 90% seen once. This clonotype originated in an adult in good health. The chain employs TRBV6-4 and TRBJ2-1, with TRBD2 matching 10 bases. Source: peripheral blood, taken on day 0 of AZD1222 vaccination. CDR3 in DNA: TGTGCCAGCAGTGACGCGACTAGCGGGTCCTACAATGAGCAGTTCTTC. It codes for CASSDATSGSYNEQFF.